This TCR beta chain was recorded in a study of blood T cell repertoires in COVID-19. Study-level background: The United States, Italy and Spain supplied acute and convalescent COVID-19 samples.

Clones were sequenced by immunoSEQ multiplex PCR, and TCRdb holds only the in-frame ones, with some missing. The repertoire holds a few hundred thousand clones, with 85% to 90% as singletons. Adults between roughly 18 and 95 years of age took part from 20 to 25 US areas. Participants had their cohort set by participant-reported clinical history. Contact with a PCR-confirmed or clinician-diagnosed COVID-19 case occurred within 2 weeks of entry. V was pared by 0 bases and J by 3 bases, with 12 bases between. Germline V gene sequence: CDR1 SGHVS, CDR2 FQNEAQ. The CDR3 is 15 residues long. The V call is TRBV7-8, the J call TRBJ2-7, with TRBD1 as a possible D gene (5 bases). Sequencing input: PBMCs or T cells enriched from blood (not recorded which). The source of this sequence is a woman in her fifties or sixties who had been exposed to COVID-19. The CDR3 nucleotides are TGTGCCAGCAGCTTAGCGTCTAGGGGTTTCTACGAGCAGTACTTC. Translating gives CASSLASRGFYEQYF.